Following are 21 T cell receptor beta chains from one sample sequenced in a study of T cell repertoires in cytomegalovirus infection. What these receptors recognize is not known. Each CDR3 protein gets one entry after TCRdb re-called the reads with MiXCR. The table has approximately 600,000 distinct CDR3 sequences, roughly 43% seen once. The sequencing here drew on cultured PBMCs, taken from culture after CMV antigen stimulation. The source is a human donor in good health (CMV status not recorded). Some clones in this sample may be carry-over from other donors' samples.

The chain uses TRBV6-5 and TRBJ1-1; D is ambiguous. The CDR3 is 13 amino acids. Trimming removed 5 bases at V and 1 base at J, with 8 bases between. The germline V gene has CDR1 MNHEY and CDR2 SVGAGI. DNA for the CDR3: TGTGCCAGCAGTGTCCCCGAGAACACTGAAGCTTTCTTT. As protein: CASSVPENTEAFF.

This clonotype was detected only once. The CDR3 reads CASSLGGGPLLEQYF. DNA for the CDR3: TGTGCCAGCAGCTTGGGTGGGGGGCCCCTCCTGGAGCAGTACTTC. This chain links TRBV5-4 with TRBJ2-7; TRBD1 or TRBD2 may be the D gene (6 bases each). Germline V gene data show CDR1 as SGHNT and CDR2 as YYREEE (reference sequence). V lost 0 bases to trimming and J lost 7 bases, with 17 bases between them. This CDR3 is built from 15 residues.

The chain carries TRBV6-2 or TRBV6-3 and TRBJ2-7; D may match TRBD1 or TRBD2 (5 bases each). Germline CDR1 MNHEY, CDR2 SVGEGT. Trimming pared 6 bases from V and 5 bases from J, leaving 20 bases between. The CDR3 extends over 15 amino acids. CDR3 sequence reads: CASSGVVGQDHEQYF. CDR3 sequence (DNA): TGTGCCAGCAGCGGGGTAGTAGGACAAGACCACGAGCAGTACTTC.

This chain's CDR3 is CSASGRGETQYF. CDR3 coding DNA: TGCAGTGCTAGCGGGAGAGGGGAGACCCAGTACTTC. The chain is built from TRBV20-1 and TRBJ2-5; the D gene is possibly TRBD2 (6 bases). Per germline, CDR1 DFQATT and CDR2 SNEGSKA (reference sequence). V was pared by 3 bases and J by 5 bases, with 10 bases between. The CDR3 runs 12 residues.

In this sample, this clonotype turned up many times. V gene TRBV7-2 combines with J gene TRBJ2-7; TRBD1 matches 8 bases. Germline V CDR1 and CDR2: SGHTA, FQGNSA. Trimming took 8 bases from V and 3 from J; bases not matched to a gene: 6. CDR3 length: 13 amino acids. DNA for the CDR3: TGTGCCAGCGCGACAGGGGTGTTCTACGAGCAGTACTTC. The encoded protein is CASATGVFYEQYF.

The chain employs TRBV12-3 or TRBV12-4 and TRBJ2-7; D may be TRBD1 or TRBD2 (5 bases each). V was shortened by 2 bases and J by 6 bases, with 11 bases between the two germline ends. The CDR3 extends over 13 amino acids. CDR3 in amino acids: CASSLWGSREQYF. CDR3 sequence (DNA): TGTGCCAGCAGTTTATGGGGGAGCCGCGAGCAGTACTTC.

The chain combines TRBV15 with TRBJ2-7, with D possibly matching TRBD2 (6 bases). This CDR3 region has 11 residues. V was clipped by 5 bases and J by 6 bases, with 8 bases between them. Germline loops: CDR1 LNHNV, CDR2 YYDKDF (reference sequence). This CDR3 reads CATSGEVEQYF. The CDR3 DNA reads as TGTGCCACCAGCGGGGAGGTCGAGCAGTACTTC.

This clonotype occurred a few times. This rearrangement joins TRBV12-3 or TRBV12-4 to TRBJ1-1; TRBD1 matches 8 bases. Unmatched junction bases numbered 7, after V lost 7 bases and J lost 6 bases. The CDR3 is 13 residues long. The CDR3 loop is CASIETGDAEAFF. CDR3 nucleotide sequence: TGTGCCAGCATAGAGACAGGGGATGCTGAAGCTTTCTTT.

This sequence joins TRBV5-6 and TRBJ2-3, with D perhaps TRBD2 (5 bases). In germline, CDR1 is SGHDT, CDR2 YYEEEE. V was pared by 3 bases and J by 2 bases, with 13 bases between. The CDR3 totals 15 residues. The chain's CDR3 is CASSYSGDLTDTQYF. The CDR3 nucleotides read TGTGCCAGCAGCTACAGCGGAGACCTCACAGATACGCAGTATTTT.

The chain has TRBV12-3 or TRBV12-4 and TRBJ2-3, with 14 bases identical to TRBD2. V gave up 7 bases and J gave up 3 bases; unmatched junction bases: 15. This CDR3 contains 19 residues. The CDR3 is CASKVRGLAGGVRTDTQYF. DNA of the CDR3: TGTGCCAGCAAAGTAAGAGGACTAGCGGGAGGTGTGAGAACAGATACGCAGTATTTT.

The genes are TRBV20-1 and TRBJ1-5; D unresolved. CDR1 and CDR2 (germline): DFQATT, SNEGSKA (reference sequence). The CDR3 length is 15 residues. The ends were cut back, 1 base at V and 0 bases at J, with 10 bases in the middle. The CDR3 region is CSARGFGVSNQPQHF. The CDR3 nucleotides read TGCAGTGCTAGAGGGTTTGGGGTTAGCAATCAGCCCCAGCATTTT.

V usage is TRBV20-1 and J usage is TRBJ2-1; D unresolved. Trimming shortened V by 0 bases and J by 8 bases, and 8 bases separated the two germline ends. Germline loops: CDR1 DFQATT, CDR2 SNEGSKA (reference sequence). The CDR3 contains 12 residues. The CDR3, as DNA: TGCAGTGCTAGAGATGGCCGGGATGAGCAGTTCTTC. The encoded protein is CSARDGRDEQFF.

The chain carries TRBV19 and TRBJ1-1, with D possibly TRBD1 on 5 matching bases. V was shortened by 2 bases and J by 5 bases, with 12 bases between the two germline ends. The CDR3 is 14 amino acids. Per the germline V gene, CDR1 is LNHDA and CDR2 is SQIVND (reference sequence). CDR3 region: CASSILGRVTEAFF. CDR3 bases: TGTGCCAGTAGTATACTGGGGCGGGTGACTGAAGCTTTCTTT.

The V gene is TRBV3-1, the J gene TRBJ1-4; D is undetermined. CDR3 length equals 14 residues. Germline V CDR1 and CDR2: LGHDT, YNNKEL (reference sequence). The V and J ends lost 2 bases and 7 bases respectively, with 11 bases between them. The CDR3 sequence: CASSQYDIGEKLFF. DNA of the CDR3: TGTGCCAGCAGCCAATACGATATCGGTGAAAAACTGTTTTTT. Drawing the rest from reference TRBV3-1 and TRBJ1-4, the complete variable domain is DTAVSQTPKYLVTQMGNDKSIKCEQNLGHDTMYWYKQDSKKFLKIMFSYNNKELIINETVPNRFSPKSPDKAHLNLHINSLELGDSAVYFCASSQYDIGEKLFFGSGTQLSVL.

This clonotype was recorded many times. The chain combines TRBV7-2 with TRBJ2-2; TRBD2 might be the D (6 bases). From germline, CDR1 is SGHTA and CDR2 FQGNSA. With 1 base removed from V and 2 bases from J, the gap between germline ends came to 11 bases. This CDR3 comprises 16 residues. The CDR3 protein is CASSLGGSGNTGELFF. The CDR3, as DNA: TGTGCCAGCAGCTTAGGTGGTAGCGGAAACACCGGGGAGCTGTTTTTT.

This rearrangement joins TRBV7-9 to TRBJ2-1; D unresolved. Germline lookup yields CDR1 SEHNR and CDR2 FQNEAQ (reference sequence). The CDR3 runs 17 residues. The V and J ends lost 7 bases and 5 bases respectively, with 24 bases between them. The CDR3 loop is CASTPNWAQTENNEQFF. Written as DNA, the CDR3 is TGTGCCAGCACCCCTAACTGGGCGCAAACCGAGAACAATGAGCAGTTCTTC.

The rearrangement uses TRBV7-2 and TRBJ2-3; D gene uncertain. The germline V and J ends were trimmed by 5 bases and 4 bases, with 13 bases remaining between them. This CDR3 has 14 amino acids. Germline lookup yields CDR1 SGHTA and CDR2 FQGNSA. This CDR3 reads CASSLESVSDTQYF. The CDR3 nucleotides are TGTGCCAGCAGCCTCGAATCAGTTTCAGATACGCAGTATTTT.

This clonotype was seen repeatedly, ten times or more. The V and J genes are TRBV5-5 and TRBJ2-4, with 10 bases matching TRBD2. J gave up 0 bases and V 0 bases, and 9 bases lay outside the gene matches. The CDR3 contains 19 residues. Germline V gene sequence: CDR1 SGHKS, CDR2 YYEKEE (reference sequence). The CDR3 loop is CASSLEGAGGIIAKNIQYF. The CDR3 coding sequence is TGTGCCAGCAGCTTGGAAGGAGCGGGAGGGATTATAGCCAAAAACATTCAGTACTTC.

The chain carries TRBV29-1 and TRBJ1-2; D is unclear. CDR1 and CDR2 (germline): SQVTM, ANQGSEA. CDR3 length: 12 amino acids. V lost 3 bases, J lost 4 bases, and 9 bases lay in between. CDR3 loop: CSVDGGIYGYTF. For the CDR3, the DNA is TGCAGCGTTGATGGTGGGATCTATGGCTACACCTTC.

This clonotype was observed a handful of times. The chain combines TRBV5-1 with TRBJ2-3, with D perhaps TRBD1 (5 bases). The length of the CDR3 is 15 residues. Germline CDR1 reads SGHRS; CDR2 reads YFSETQ. Trimming took off 3 bases at V and 1 base at J, with 12 bases between the two ends. Here the CDR3 reads CASSYWEQGTDTQYF. The CDR3 DNA sequence: TGCGCCAGCAGCTATTGGGAACAGGGCACAGATACGCAGTATTTT.

CDR3 nucleotides: TGCGCCAGCAGCTTGACCTCCCCTAGCGGGAGGGGCACCGGGGAGCTGTTTTTT. Its protein is CASSLTSPSGRGTGELFF. This chain uses TRBV5-1 with TRBJ2-2; 12 bases fit TRBD2. V shed 1 base and J 4 bases; nucleotides not matched to a gene: 8. This CDR3 spans 18 amino acids. Germline V CDR1 and CDR2: SGHRS, YFSETQ.